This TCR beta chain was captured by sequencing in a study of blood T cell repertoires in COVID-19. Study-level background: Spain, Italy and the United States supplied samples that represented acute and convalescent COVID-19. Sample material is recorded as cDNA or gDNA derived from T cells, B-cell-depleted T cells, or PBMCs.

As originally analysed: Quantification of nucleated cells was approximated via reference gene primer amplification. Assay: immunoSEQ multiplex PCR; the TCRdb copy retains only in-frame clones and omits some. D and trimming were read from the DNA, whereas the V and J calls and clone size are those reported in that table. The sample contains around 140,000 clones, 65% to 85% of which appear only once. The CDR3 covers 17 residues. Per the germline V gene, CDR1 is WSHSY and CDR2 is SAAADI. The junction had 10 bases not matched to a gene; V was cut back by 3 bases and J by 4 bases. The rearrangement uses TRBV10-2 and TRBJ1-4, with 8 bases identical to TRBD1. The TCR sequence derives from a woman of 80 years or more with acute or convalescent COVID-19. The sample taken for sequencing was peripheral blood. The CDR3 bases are TGCGCCAGCAGTGACCAGCTACAGGGGGGTCATAATGAAAAACTGTTTTTT. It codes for CASSDQLQGGHNEKLFF.